This T cell receptor beta chain derives from a study of T-cell memory formation after mild COVID-19. Overall study: For the most part, TCR clusters were specific to one donor.

Whole-study results and caveats: Later expanders leaned CD4+, whereas day 15 to 85 contracting clones were balanced CD4/CD8. Pre-infection memory already had some responding clones, implying cross-reactive memory joined.

Constant-segment-primed 5'RACE gave TCR alpha and TCR beta cDNA libraries with sample barcodes and UMIs. TCRdb fed the 5' RACE reads into MiXCR, producing one record per CDR3 protein. The repertoire has 240,000 or so distinct CDR3 sequences, around 10% of them found once; the top ten carry 22%. V was shortened by 1 base and J by 3 bases, with 4 bases between the two germline ends. CDR3 length: 12 amino acids. Germline V gene sequence: CDR1 DFQATT, CDR2 SNEGSKA (reference sequence). This clonotype was seen repeatedly, ten times or more. Its antigen is not identified. Sequenced material: PBMCs or a T cell subset sorted from them (not recorded which). The rearrangement links TRBV20-1 to TRBJ1-5, with D uncertain. The sequence was collected from a man aged 18 to 35 who had mild COVID-19 (a few samples of this study predate the infection). Cell type and time point are not known. For the CDR3, the DNA is TGCAGTGCTAGAGCCCCCAATCAGCCCCAGCATTTT. Its translation is CSARAPNQPQHF.